This TCR beta chain was captured in a study of blood T cell repertoires in COVID-19. On the study more broadly: The United States, Italy and Spain provided the acute and convalescent COVID-19 samples. From T cells, B-cell-depleted T cells, or PBMCs came the material, which was cDNA or gDNA.

The trim removed 0 bases at V and 4 bases at J, leaving 5 bases unmatched. Germline CDR1 reads LGHNA; CDR2 reads YSLEER. This CDR3 region has 16 residues. Per the original methods: Estimated nucleated cell counts came from reference gene primer amplification. Profiling relied on immunoSEQ multiplex PCR, and the TCRdb table lists in-frame clones only, not all of them. The V and J calls and clone size are taken from that table; D and trimming were inferred from the DNA. The sample lists 200,000 to 250,000 clones, roughly 84% seen once, with about 20% in the top ten. The sequenced material came from peripheral blood. This chain uses TRBV4-3 with TRBJ2-3, with TRBD2 matching over 9 bases. The TCR sequence derives from a man in his thirties or forties with active or convalescent COVID-19. CDR3 DNA: TGCGCCAGCAGCCAAGATAAGGCGGGAGGGGCAGATACGCAGTATTTT. Amino acids: CASSQDKAGGADTQYF.